The 8 T cell receptor beta chains listed next were all sequenced from one sample in a study of T-cell memory formation after mild COVID-19. MiXCR, run by TCRdb on the 5' RACE reads, gives a single entry per CDR3 protein. The repertoire consists of roughly 510,000 distinct CDR3 sequences, with 17% occurring once and the leading ten covering less than 10%. The specimen was PBMCs or a T cell subset sorted from them (not recorded which). Receptors were obtained from an adult woman who had mild COVID-19 (a few samples of this study predate the infection). Cell type and time point are not known.

This clonotype was seen a handful of times. The chain couples TRBV20-1 to TRBJ2-1; D unresolved. With 2 bases removed from V and 3 bases from J, the gap between germline ends came to 17 bases. Germline CDR1 is DFQATT and CDR2 is SNEGSKA (reference sequence). This CDR3 contains 16 residues. The CDR3 loop is CSARPPLEASYNEQFF. The CDR3 DNA sequence: TGCAGTGCTAGACCCCCTCTAGAGGCCAGCTACAATGAGCAGTTCTTC.

Only a few counts were recorded for this clonotype. Here the CDR3 DNA reads TGTGCCAGCAGCTTAACACAGGACACTGAAGCTTTCTTT. Protein sequence: CASSLTQDTEAFF. The V call is TRBV7-3, the J call TRBJ1-1, with D possibly matching TRBD1 (5 bases). There are 13 residues in the CDR3. Trimming cost V 0 bases and J 3 bases, with 5 bases left between them. CDR1 is SGHTA and CDR2 is FQGTGA in the germline V gene.

This clonotype was found a few times. This sequence joins TRBV7-9 and TRBJ2-5; tentative D call: TRBD2 (7 bases). Trimming shortened V by 0 bases and J by 12 bases, and 14 bases separated the two germline ends. The CDR3 is made up of 13 amino acids. Germline CDR1 SEHNR, CDR2 FQNEAQ (reference sequence). DNA for the CDR3: TGTGCCAGCAGCTTAGCCTCGGGGGGCCATGAGTACTTC. As protein: CASSLASGGHEYF.

This clonotype was seen ten or more times. This chain uses TRBV5-1 with TRBJ2-7; perhaps D is TRBD1 or TRBD2 (5 bases each). Germline V gene data show CDR1 as SGHRS and CDR2 as YFSETQ. This CDR3 is built from 15 residues. Deletions cut 0 bases from V and 6 bases from J, with 16 bases between. The CDR3 DNA reads TGCGCCAGCAGCTTGGTACCGGGAATGGGACGCGAGCAGTACTTC. Protein: CASSLVPGMGREQYF.

The V gene is TRBV27, the J gene TRBJ2-5, with TRBD2 identical over 15 bases. The CDR3 runs to 15 residues. Germline values: CDR1 MNHEY, CDR2 SMNVEV (reference sequence). J gave up 5 bases and V 3 bases, and 1 base lay outside the gene matches. CDR3 amino acids: CASSFGTSGRETQYF. The CDR3 coding sequence is TGTGCCAGCAGTTTTGGGACTAGCGGGAGGGAGACCCAGTACTTC.

This clonotype came up a few times. The chain carries TRBV21-1 and TRBJ2-3; the table's D call, TRBD2, has no DNA check behind it. TRBV21-1 constitutes a pseudogene. The CDR3 spans 15 residues. The CDR3, as DNA: TGTGCCAGCAGCAAAGATGTTTCCGCGGGAGGGCTCCCTGATTTT. This encodes CASSKDVSAGGLPDF.

The chain couples TRBV25-1 to TRBJ2-5; D is undetermined. The CDR3 runs to 14 residues. The V gene lost 1 base and the J gene lost 5 bases, with 11 bases spanning the gap. CDR1 and CDR2 (germline): MGHDK, SYGVNS. The CDR3 sequence is CASSESQTGETQYF. The CDR3 DNA is TGTGCCAGCAGTGAATCCCAGACCGGGGAGACCCAGTACTTC.

There are a few counts of this clonotype. This chain joins TRBV12-3 or TRBV12-4 and TRBJ2-1; the match to TRBD1 covers 9 bases. CDR3 length: 16 residues. J was trimmed by 4 bases and V by 5 bases; bases with no gene match: 9. CDR3 coding DNA: TGTGCCAGCAGTCTTACCGGGACAGGGTTGTACAATGAGCAGTTCTTC. Protein product: CASSLTGTGLYNEQFF.